The 4 T cell receptor beta chains below come from one sample, sequenced in a study of T cells after posttransplantation cyclophosphamide (TCRdb year 2016). Library preparation employed the immunoSEQ multiplex PCR assay. The clones in this table, taken by TCRdb from immuneACCESS, are in-frame only. Not every clone is retained; where verified, under half of the shortfall comes from an unresolved V gene, and the cause of the rest is unknown. Across this sample there are under 75,000 clones, with approximately 92% seen only once. The ten largest clones capture roughly 2.9% of the sample. Source material: PBMCs. The receptors come from a woman in her twenties or thirties in good health and a related stem cell transplant donor.

The chain employs TRBV11-2 and TRBJ2-2; the D is unclear. The CDR3 is 15 amino acids. Trimming shortened V by 3 bases and J by 1 base, and 9 bases separated the two germline ends. The germline gives CDR1 SGHAT, CDR2 FQNNGV. Here the CDR3 reads CASSFRRLNTGELFF. Written as DNA, the CDR3 is TGTGCCAGCAGCTTTCGTCGGCTGAACACCGGGGAGCTGTTTTTT.

The chain employs TRBV5-1 and TRBJ1-2; 12 nucleotides align to TRBD1. CDR1 and CDR2 (germline): SGHRS, YFSETQ. Losses at the gene ends were 2 bases for V and 5 bases for J; bases not matched to a gene: 4. The CDR3 is 15 residues long. The CDR3 bases are TGCGCCAGCAGCTTAGGGACAGGGGGCGTGTATGGCTACACCTTC. It specifies CASSLGTGGVYGYTF.

The chain links TRBV5-6 to TRBJ2-6, with D possibly called TRBD1 or TRBD2 (5 bases each). CDR1 and CDR2 from the germline V gene are SGHDT and YYEEEE. This CDR3 has 17 amino acids. V lost 4 bases and J lost 0, with 14 bases in between. CDR3 region: CASSRPGRTSGANVLTF. The CDR3 coding sequence is TGTGCCAGCAGCCGACCGGGACGAACCTCTGGGGCCAACGTCCTGACTTTC.

J is TRBJ1-6 and V is TRBV19, with D perhaps matching TRBD1 (6 bases). The germline V and J ends were trimmed by 1 base and 10 bases, with 14 bases remaining between them. In germline, CDR1 is LNHDA, CDR2 SQIVND (reference sequence). The CDR3 is 15 residues long. The CDR3 nucleotides are TGTGCCAGTAGTATAGCATCAGGGGTCGCGTCACCCCTCCACTTT. Protein sequence: CASSIASGVASPLHF. The whole variable domain, filled in from reference TRBV19 and TRBJ1-6, reads DGGITQSPKYLFRKEGQNVTLSCEQNLNHDAMYWYRQDPGQGLRLIYYSQIVNDFQKGDIAEGYSVSREKKESFPLTVTSAQKNPTAFYLCASSIASGVASPLHFGNGTRLTVT.